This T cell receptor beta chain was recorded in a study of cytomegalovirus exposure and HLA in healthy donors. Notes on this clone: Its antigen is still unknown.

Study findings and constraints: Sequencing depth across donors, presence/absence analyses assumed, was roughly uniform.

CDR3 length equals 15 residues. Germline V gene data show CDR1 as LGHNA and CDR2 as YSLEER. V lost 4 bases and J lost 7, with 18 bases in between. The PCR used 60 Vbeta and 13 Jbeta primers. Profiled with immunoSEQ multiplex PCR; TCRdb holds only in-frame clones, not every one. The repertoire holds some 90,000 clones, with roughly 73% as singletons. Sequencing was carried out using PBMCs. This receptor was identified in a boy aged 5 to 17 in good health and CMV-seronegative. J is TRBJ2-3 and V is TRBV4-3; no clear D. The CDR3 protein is CASSPSIIVSHTQYF. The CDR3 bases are TGCGCCAGCAGCCCGAGTATTATAGTAAGCCATACGCAGTATTTT.